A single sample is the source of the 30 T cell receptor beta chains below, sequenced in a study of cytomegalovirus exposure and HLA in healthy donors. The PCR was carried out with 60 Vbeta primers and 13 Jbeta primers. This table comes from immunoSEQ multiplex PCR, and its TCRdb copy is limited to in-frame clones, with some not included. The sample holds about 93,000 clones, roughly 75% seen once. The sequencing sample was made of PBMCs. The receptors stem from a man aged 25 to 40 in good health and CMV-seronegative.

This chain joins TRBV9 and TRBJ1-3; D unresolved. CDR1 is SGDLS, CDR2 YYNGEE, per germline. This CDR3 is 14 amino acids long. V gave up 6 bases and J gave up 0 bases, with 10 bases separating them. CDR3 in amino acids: CASNRGDSGNTIYF. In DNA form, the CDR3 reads TGTGCCAGCAACCGTGGAGACTCTGGAAACACCATATATTTT.

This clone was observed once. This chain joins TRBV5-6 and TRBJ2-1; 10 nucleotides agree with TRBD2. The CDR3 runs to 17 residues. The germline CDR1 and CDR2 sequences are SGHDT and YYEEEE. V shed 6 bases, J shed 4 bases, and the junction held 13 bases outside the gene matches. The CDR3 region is CASIDRASGSRYNEQFF. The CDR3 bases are TGTGCCAGCATAGACAGAGCTAGCGGGAGCCGATACAATGAGCAGTTCTTC.

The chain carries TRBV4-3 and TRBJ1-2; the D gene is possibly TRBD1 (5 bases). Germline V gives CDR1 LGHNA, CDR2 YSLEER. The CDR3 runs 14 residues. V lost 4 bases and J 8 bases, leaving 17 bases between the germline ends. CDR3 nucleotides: TGCGCCAGCAGCCCAAAGGAAAGGGGCGCGGGCTACACCTTC. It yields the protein CASSPKERGAGYTF.

CDR3 nucleotide sequence: TGCGCCAGCAGCCAGGCCCATGGGGCCAGCACAGATACGCAGTATTTT. Translation gives CASSQAHGASTDTQYF. The chain employs TRBV4-1 and TRBJ2-3; possibly TRBD1 for D (5 bases). The V and J ends lost 3 bases and 0 bases respectively, with 13 bases between them. The CDR3 extends over 16 amino acids. Germline CDR1 MGHRA, CDR2 YSYEKL.

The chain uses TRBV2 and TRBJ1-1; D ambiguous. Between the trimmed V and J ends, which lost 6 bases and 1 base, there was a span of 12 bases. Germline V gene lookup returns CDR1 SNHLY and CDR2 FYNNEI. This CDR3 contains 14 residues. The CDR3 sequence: CASREYRENTEAFF. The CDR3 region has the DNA TGTGCCAGCAGAGAATACCGGGAGAACACTGAAGCTTTCTTT. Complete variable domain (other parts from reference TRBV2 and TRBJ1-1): EPEVTQTPSHQVTQMGQEVILRCVPISNHLYFYWYRQILGQKVEFLVSFYNNEISEKSEIFDDQFSVERPDGSNFTLKIRSTKLEDSAMYFCASREYRENTEAFFGQGTRLTVV.

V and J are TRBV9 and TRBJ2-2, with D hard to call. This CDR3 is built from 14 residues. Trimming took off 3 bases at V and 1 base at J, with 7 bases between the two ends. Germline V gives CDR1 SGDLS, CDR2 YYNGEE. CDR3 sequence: CASSAALNTGELFF. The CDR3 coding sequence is TGTGCCAGCAGCGCCGCACTGAACACCGGGGAGCTGTTTTTT.

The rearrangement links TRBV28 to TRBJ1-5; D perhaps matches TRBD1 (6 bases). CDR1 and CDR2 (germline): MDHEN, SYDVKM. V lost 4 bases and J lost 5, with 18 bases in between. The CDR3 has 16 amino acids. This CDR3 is CASSSGGGAVYQPQHF. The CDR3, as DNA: TGTGCCAGCAGTTCCGGTGGGGGGGCCGTCTATCAGCCCCAGCATTTT.

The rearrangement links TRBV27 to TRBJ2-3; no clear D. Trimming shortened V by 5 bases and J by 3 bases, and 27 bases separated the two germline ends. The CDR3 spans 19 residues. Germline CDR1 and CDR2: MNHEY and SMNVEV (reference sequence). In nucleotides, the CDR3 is TGTGCCAGCAGTCCCAATACGCCACCAGGCTACTCGTGGACAGATACGCAGTATTTT. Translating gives CASSPNTPPGYSWTDTQYF.

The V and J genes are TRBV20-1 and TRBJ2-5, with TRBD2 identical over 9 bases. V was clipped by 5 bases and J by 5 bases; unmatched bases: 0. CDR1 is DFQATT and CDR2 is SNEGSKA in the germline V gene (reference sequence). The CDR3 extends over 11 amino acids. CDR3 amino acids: CSAGLAETQYF. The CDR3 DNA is TGCAGTGCTGGACTAGCGGAGACCCAGTACTTC.

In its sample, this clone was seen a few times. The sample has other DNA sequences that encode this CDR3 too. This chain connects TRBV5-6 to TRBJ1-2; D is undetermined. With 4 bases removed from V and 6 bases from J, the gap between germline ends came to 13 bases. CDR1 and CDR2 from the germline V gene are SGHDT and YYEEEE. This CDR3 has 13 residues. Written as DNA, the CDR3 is TGTGCCAGCAGCAACGGATACGGGGATGGCTACACCTTC. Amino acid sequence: CASSNGYGDGYTF.

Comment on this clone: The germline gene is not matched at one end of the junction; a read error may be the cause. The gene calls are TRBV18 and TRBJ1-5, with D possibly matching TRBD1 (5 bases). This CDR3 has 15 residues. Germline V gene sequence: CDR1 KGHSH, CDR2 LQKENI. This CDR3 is CVSSPRQSSNQPQHF. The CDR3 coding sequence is TGTGTCAGCTCACCACGACAGAGTAGCAATCAGCCCCAGCATTTT.

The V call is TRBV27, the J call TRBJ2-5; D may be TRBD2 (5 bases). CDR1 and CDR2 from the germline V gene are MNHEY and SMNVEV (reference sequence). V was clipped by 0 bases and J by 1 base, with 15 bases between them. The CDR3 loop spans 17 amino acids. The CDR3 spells CASSLSGRRTIQETQYF. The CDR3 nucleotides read TGTGCCAGCAGTTTATCTGGTAGGAGGACGATCCAAGAGACCCAGTACTTC.

The chain's CDR3 is CASSMRQPVHGYTF. The CDR3 region has the DNA TGTGCCAGTAGTATGAGACAGCCTGTTCATGGCTACACCTTC. The chain carries TRBV19 and TRBJ1-2; TRBD1 is a possible D gene (5 bases). V lost 3 bases to trimming and J lost 6 bases, with 14 bases between them. CDR1 is LNHDA and CDR2 is SQIVND in the germline V gene (reference sequence). The CDR3 runs to 14 residues.

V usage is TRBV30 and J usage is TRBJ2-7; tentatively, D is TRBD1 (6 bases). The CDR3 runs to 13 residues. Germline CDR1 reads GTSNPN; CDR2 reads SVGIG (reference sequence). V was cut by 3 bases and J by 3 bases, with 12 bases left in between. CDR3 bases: TGTGCCTGGAGCAGACAGGACCTCTACGAGCAGTACTTC. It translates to CAWSRQDLYEQYF.

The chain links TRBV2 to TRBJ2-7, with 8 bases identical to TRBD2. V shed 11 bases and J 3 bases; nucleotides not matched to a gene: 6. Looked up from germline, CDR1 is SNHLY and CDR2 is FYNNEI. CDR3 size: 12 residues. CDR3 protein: CAAGLESYEQYF. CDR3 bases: TGTGCCGCGGGACTAGAAAGCTACGAGCAGTACTTC.

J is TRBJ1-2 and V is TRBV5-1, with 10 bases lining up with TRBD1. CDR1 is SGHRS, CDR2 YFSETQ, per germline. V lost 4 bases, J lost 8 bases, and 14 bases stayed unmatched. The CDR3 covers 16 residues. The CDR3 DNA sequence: TGCGCCAGCAGCGCCGTGCCCGGGACAGGGGCGGGGGGCTACACCTTC. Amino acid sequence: CASSAVPGTGAGGYTF.

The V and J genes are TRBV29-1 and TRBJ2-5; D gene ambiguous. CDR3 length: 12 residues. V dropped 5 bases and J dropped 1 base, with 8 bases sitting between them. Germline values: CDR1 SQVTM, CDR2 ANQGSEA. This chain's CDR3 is CSVCRLQETQYF. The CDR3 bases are TGCAGCGTTTGCAGGCTCCAAGAGACCCAGTACTTC.

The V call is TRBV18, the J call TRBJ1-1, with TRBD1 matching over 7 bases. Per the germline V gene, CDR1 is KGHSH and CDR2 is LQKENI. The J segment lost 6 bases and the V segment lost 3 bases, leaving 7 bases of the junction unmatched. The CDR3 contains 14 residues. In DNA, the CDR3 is TGTGCCAGCTCACCGTTGCACAGGGGTGCTGAAGCTTTCTTT. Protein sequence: CASSPLHRGAEAFF. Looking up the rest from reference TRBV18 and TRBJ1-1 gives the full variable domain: NAGVMQNPRHLVRRRGQEARLRCSPMKGHSHVYWYRQLPEEGLKFMVYLQKENIIDESGMPKERFSAEFPKEGPSILRIQQVVRGDSAAYFCASSPLHRGAEAFFGQGTRLTVV.

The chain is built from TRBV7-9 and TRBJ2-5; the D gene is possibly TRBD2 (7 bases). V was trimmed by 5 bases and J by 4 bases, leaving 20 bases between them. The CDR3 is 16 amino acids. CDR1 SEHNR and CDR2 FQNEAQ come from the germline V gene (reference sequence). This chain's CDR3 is CASSPQGGAPPETQYF. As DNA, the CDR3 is TGTGCCAGCAGCCCCCAAGGGGGGGCGCCCCCAGAGACCCAGTACTTC.

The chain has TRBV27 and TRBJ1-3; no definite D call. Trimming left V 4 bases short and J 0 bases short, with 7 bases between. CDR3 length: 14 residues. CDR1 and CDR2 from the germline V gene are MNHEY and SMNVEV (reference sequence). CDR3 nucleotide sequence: TGTGCCAGCAGTTCCAGAAACTCTGGAAACACCATATATTTT. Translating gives CASSSRNSGNTIYF.

In nucleotides, the CDR3 is TGCGCCAGCAGCTTGGCCCAGGACAGGGACCCAGATACGCAGTATTTT. It specifies CASSLAQDRDPDTQYF. This chain uses TRBV5-1 with TRBJ2-3; 8 bases match TRBD1. The CDR3 is 16 residues long. V was clipped by 0 bases and J by 4 bases; unmatched bases: 7. Per the germline V gene, CDR1 is SGHRS and CDR2 is YFSETQ.

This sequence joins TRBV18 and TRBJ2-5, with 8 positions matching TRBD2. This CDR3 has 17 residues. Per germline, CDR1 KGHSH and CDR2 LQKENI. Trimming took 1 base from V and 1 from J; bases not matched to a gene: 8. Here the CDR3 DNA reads TGTGCCAGCTCACCACTGAGCGTAGCGGGACTCCAAGAGACCCAGTACTTC. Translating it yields CASSPLSVAGLQETQYF.

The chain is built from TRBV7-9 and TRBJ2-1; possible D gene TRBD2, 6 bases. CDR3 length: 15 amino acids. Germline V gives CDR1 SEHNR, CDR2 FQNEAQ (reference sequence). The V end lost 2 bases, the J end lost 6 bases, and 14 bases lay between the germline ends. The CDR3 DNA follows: TGTGCCAGCAGCTTATCCCTCGGGGGACGCAATGAGCAGTTCTTC. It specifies CASSLSLGGRNEQFF.

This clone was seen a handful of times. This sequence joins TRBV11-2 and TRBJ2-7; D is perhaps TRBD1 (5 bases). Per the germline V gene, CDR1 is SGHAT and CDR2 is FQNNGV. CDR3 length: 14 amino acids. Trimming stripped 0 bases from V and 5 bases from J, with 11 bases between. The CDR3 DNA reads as TGTGCCAGCAGCTTAGATCAAGGGGTCGACGAGCAGTACTTC. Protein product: CASSLDQGVDEQYF.

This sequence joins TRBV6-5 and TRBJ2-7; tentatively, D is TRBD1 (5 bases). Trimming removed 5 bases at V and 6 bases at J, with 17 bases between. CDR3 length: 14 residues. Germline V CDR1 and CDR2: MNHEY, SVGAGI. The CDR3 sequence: CASSIQASFGEQYF. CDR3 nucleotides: TGTGCCAGCAGTATACAGGCGTCATTCGGCGAGCAGTACTTC.

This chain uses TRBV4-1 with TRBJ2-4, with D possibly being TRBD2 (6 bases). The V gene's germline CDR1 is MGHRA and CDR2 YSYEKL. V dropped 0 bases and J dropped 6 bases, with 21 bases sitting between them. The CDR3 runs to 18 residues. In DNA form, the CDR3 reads TGCGCCAGCAGCCAAGAATTTAACGGGGGACGGATGCGAAACATTCAGTACTTC. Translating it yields CASSQEFNGGRMRNIQYF.

Here the CDR3 DNA reads TGTGCCAGCAGCGGCAGGTCGGGAGTTCGCGAGCAGTACTTC. Its translation is CASSGRSGVREQYF. The genes are TRBV7-2 and TRBJ2-7; D may be TRBD2 (6 bases). This CDR3 is built from 14 residues. The V end lost 5 bases, the J end lost 6 bases, and 17 bases lay between the germline ends. CDR1 SGHTA and CDR2 FQGNSA come from the germline V gene.

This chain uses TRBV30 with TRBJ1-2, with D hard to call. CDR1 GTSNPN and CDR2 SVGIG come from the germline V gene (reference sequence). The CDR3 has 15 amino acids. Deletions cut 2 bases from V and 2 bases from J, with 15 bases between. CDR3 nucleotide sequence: TGTGCCTGGAGTAACCCCCGGGAATCAAACTATGGCTACACCTTC. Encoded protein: CAWSNPRESNYGYTF.

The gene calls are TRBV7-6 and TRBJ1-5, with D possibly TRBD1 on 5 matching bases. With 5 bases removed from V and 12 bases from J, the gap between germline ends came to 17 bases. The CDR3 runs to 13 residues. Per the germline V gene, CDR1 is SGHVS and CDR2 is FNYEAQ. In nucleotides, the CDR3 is TGTGCCAGCAGCCAGTTACCGGGGGACGGCCAGCATTTT. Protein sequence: CASSQLPGDGQHF.

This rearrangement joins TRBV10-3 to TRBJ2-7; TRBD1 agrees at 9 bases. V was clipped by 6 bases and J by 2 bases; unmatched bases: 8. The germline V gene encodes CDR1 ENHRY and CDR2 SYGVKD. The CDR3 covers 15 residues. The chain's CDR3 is CAISRQGVIAYEQYF. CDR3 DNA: TGTGCCATCAGCCGACAGGGGGTGATTGCCTACGAGCAGTACTTC.